This TCR beta chain appears in the sequencing data of a study of blood T cells in healthy people across ages. The CDR3 runs 13 residues. CDR1 is LGHNA, CDR2 YNFKEQ, per germline. The V gene lost 0 bases and the J gene lost 4 bases, with 6 bases spanning the gap. Next came a second PCR, run for about 7 to 12 cycles, which used a sample-barcoded 5' primer along with a J-beta primer mix. TCRdb re-derived calls from the 5' RACE reads in MiXCR, one entry per CDR3 protein. This sample has about 570,000 distinct CDR3 sequences; about 27% occur once, and the top ten carry roughly 3.5%. This clonotype was detected many times. These same records also appear under a second study, on T cells of mothers and their children.

This clonotype was obtained from a boy between 2 and 10 years old in good health. The sample was blood. J is TRBJ2-5 and V is TRBV4-2; D is unclear. CDR3 nucleotides: TGTGCCAGCAGCCAAGATTCCGGAGAGACCCAGTACTTC. Encoded protein: CASSQDSGETQYF.